These 28 T cell receptor beta chains were sequenced from one sample in a study of a mutant IDH1 vaccine in newly diagnosed glioma. Measured with immunoSEQ multiplex PCR; TCRdb has only the in-frame clones, and not every one. The repertoire includes roughly 120,000 clones, roughly 90% of them detected once, and roughly 0.57% sits in the top ten. Their specific antigens are unknown. Time point indicated: week 11, during vaccination. Topical imiquimod accompanied each vaccine dose, which consisted of 300 ug of mutant IDH1 20-mer peptide. The material was PBMCs, obtained from a glioma patient whose treatment included an IDH1 peptide vaccine. These TCRs come from a woman aged 50 to 60 with glioma.

This chain joins TRBV11-1 and TRBJ2-1; D is uncertain. This CDR3 comprises 12 residues. CDR1 is SGHAT and CDR2 is FQDESV in the germline V gene (reference sequence). V was shortened by 3 bases and J by 2 bases, with 2 bases between the two germline ends. Here the CDR3 DNA reads TGTGCCAGCAGCTTCCCCTACAATGAGCAGTTCTTC. This gives the protein CASSFPYNEQFF.

This rearrangement joins TRBV30 to TRBJ2-3; 8 bases are a match to TRBD2. This CDR3 has 16 amino acids. Germline loops: CDR1 GTSNPN, CDR2 SVGIG (reference sequence). The V and J ends lost 0 bases and 4 bases, in that order; junction bases with no gene match: 9. The DNA of the CDR3 is TGTGCCTGGAGTGTACCGGAGCGGGAGTCCGCAGATACGCAGTATTTT. This gives the protein CAWSVPERESADTQYF. The full variable domain, completed using reference TRBV30 and TRBJ2-3, is SQTIHQWPATLVQPVGSPLSLECTVEGTSNPNLYWYRQAAGRGLQLLFYSVGIGQISSEVPQNLSASRPQDRQFILSSKKLLLSDSGFYLCAWSVPERESADTQYFGPGTRLTVL.

J is TRBJ2-1 and V is TRBV9; perhaps TRBD1 as D (5 bases). Germline CDR1 is SGDLS and CDR2 is YYNGEE. The CDR3 is 12 amino acids. The V end was cut by 4 bases, the J end by 7 bases, with 9 bases between. Here the CDR3 DNA reads TGTGCCAGCAGCAAAGGGGTGAATGAGCAGTTCTTC. Amino acid sequence: CASSKGVNEQFF.

V gene TRBV10-3 combines with J gene TRBJ2-3; 11 bases align to TRBD2. This CDR3 has 19 residues. V lost 2 bases, J lost 0 bases, and 10 bases stayed unmatched. Germline CDR1 ENHRY, CDR2 SYGVKD. CDR3 residues: CAISERGGLAATSTDTQYF. Written as DNA, the CDR3 is TGTGCCATCAGTGAGCGGGGGGGACTAGCGGCCACTAGCACAGATACGCAGTATTTT.

V gene TRBV27 combines with J gene TRBJ2-3; 9 bases are a match to TRBD2. Germline CDR1 reads MNHEY; CDR2 reads SMNVEV (reference sequence). J gave up 3 bases and V 3 bases, and 7 bases lay outside the gene matches. The CDR3 contains 16 residues. The CDR3 DNA is TGTGCCAGCAGTTTCCCTAGCGGGGCGGGGACAGATACGCAGTATTTT. This codes for CASSFPSGAGTDTQYF.

This clone was counted once. The chain carries TRBV6-5 and TRBJ2-7; D perhaps matches TRBD1 (5 bases). Germline V gene lookup returns CDR1 MNHEY and CDR2 SVGAGI. V was pared by 2 bases and J by 7 bases, with 12 bases between. The CDR3 runs to 13 residues. The CDR3 DNA reads TGTGCCAGCAGTTACGGACACCCTCTGGAGCAGTACTTC. Amino acids: CASSYGHPLEQYF.

The genes are TRBV19 and TRBJ1-6; TRBD1 might be the D (6 bases). The CDR3 extends over 15 amino acids. V shed 5 bases and J shed 9 bases, with 17 bases lying between them. CDR1 and CDR2 from the germline V gene are LNHDA and SQIVND (reference sequence). The DNA of the CDR3 is TGTGCCAGTAGTCCGGGGGACAACTGGAGTTCACCCCTCCACTTT. It codes for CASSPGDNWSSPLHF.

The genes are TRBV4-1 and TRBJ2-5; no clear D. The CDR3 is 13 amino acids. Trimming removed 4 bases from V and 1 base from J, with 7 bases in between. CDR1 is MGHRA, CDR2 YSYEKL, per germline. The CDR3 DNA follows: TGCGCCAGCAGCCGGCTCCGCCAAGAGACCCAGTACTTC. Translated: CASSRLRQETQYF.

The V and J genes are TRBV5-5 and TRBJ1-2, with 8 bases lining up with TRBD1. The V segment lost 4 bases and the J segment 4 bases; nucleotides outside the gene matches: 12. The CDR3 spans 16 residues. Germline CDR1 reads SGHKS; CDR2 reads YYEKEE (reference sequence). The CDR3 sequence is CASSPRPDRGPYGYTF. CDR3 bases: TGTGCCAGCAGCCCCAGACCCGACAGGGGTCCCTATGGCTACACCTTC. Looking up the rest from reference TRBV5-5 and TRBJ1-2 gives the full variable domain: DAGVTQSPTHLIKTRGQQVTLRCSPISGHKSVSWYQQVLGQGPQFIFQYYEKEERGRGNFPDRFSARQFPNYSSELNVNALLLGDSALYLCASSPRPDRGPYGYTFGSGTRLTVV.

This rearrangement joins TRBV19 to TRBJ1-5; D ambiguous. The V gene lost 7 bases and the J gene lost 2 bases, with 12 bases spanning the gap. The CDR3 runs to 14 residues. CDR1 LNHDA and CDR2 SQIVND come from the germline V gene (reference sequence). CDR3 loop: CASKGGTRNQPQHF. CDR3 sequence (DNA): TGTGCCAGTAAGGGCGGAACTCGCAATCAGCCCCAGCATTTT. The full variable domain, completed using reference TRBV19 and TRBJ1-5, is DGGITQSPKYLFRKEGQNVTLSCEQNLNHDAMYWYRQDPGQGLRLIYYSQIVNDFQKGDIAEGYSVSREKKESFPLTVTSAQKNPTAFYLCASKGGTRNQPQHFGDGTRLSIL.

CDR3 in amino acids: CSVALAHPGLAGGWYEQYF. The CDR3 DNA is TGCAGCGTTGCCTTGGCCCATCCGGGACTAGCGGGAGGGTGGTACGAGCAGTACTTC. This chain joins TRBV29-1 and TRBJ2-5; 16 bases line up with TRBD2. The J call is in doubt because the DNA end fits TRBJ2-7 better. CDR1 and CDR2 from the germline V gene are SQVTM and ANQGSEA. The CDR3 is made up of 19 amino acids.

This chain uses TRBV6-1 with TRBJ2-7; D is undetermined. V lost 1 base and J lost 11, with 12 bases in between. The germline V gene has CDR1 MNHNS and CDR2 SASEGT. This CDR3 has 12 amino acids. The CDR3 protein is CASSEEPPKEYF. In DNA, the CDR3 is TGTGCCAGCAGTGAAGAGCCACCTAAAGAGTACTTC.

The chain recombines TRBV5-6 with TRBJ1-5, with TRBD1 identical over 7 bases. V shed 0 bases and J 6 bases; nucleotides not matched to a gene: 9. CDR1 is SGHDT, CDR2 YYEEEE, per germline. This CDR3 spans 16 amino acids. CDR3 nucleotides: TGTGCCAGCAGCTTGGGATGGGGCAGGGGGGGTCAGCCCCAGCATTTT. This codes for CASSLGWGRGGQPQHF. Together with reference TRBV5-6 and TRBJ1-5, the CDR3 gives the full variable domain: DAGVTQSPTHLIKTRGQQVTLRCSPKSGHDTVSWYQQALGQGPQFIFQYYEEEERQRGNFPDRFSGHQFPNYSSELNVNALLLGDSALYLCASSLGWGRGGQPQHFGDGTRLSIL.

In its sample, this clone was seen a few times. This chain joins TRBV30 and TRBJ1-1; tentatively, D is TRBD1 (5 bases). Trimming shortened V by 2 bases and J by 1 base, and 14 bases separated the two germline ends. The CDR3 has 15 residues. The germline V gene has CDR1 GTSNPN and CDR2 SVGIG (reference sequence). As DNA, the CDR3 is TGTGCCTGGAGTTTGGCGGGACGGGCGAACACTGAAGCTTTCTTT. It specifies CAWSLAGRANTEAFF.

The rearrangement joins TRBV7-2 to TRBJ2-7; D might be TRBD2 (5 bases). Per germline, CDR1 SGHTA and CDR2 FQGNSA. Between the trimmed V and J ends, which lost 3 bases and 0 bases, there was a span of 9 bases. The CDR3 consists of 14 residues. CDR3: CASSFERNSYEQYF. In nucleotides, the CDR3 is TGTGCCAGCAGCTTTGAGCGGAACTCCTACGAGCAGTACTTC.

This chain joins TRBV15 and TRBJ1-2; D call uncertain. CDR1 is LNHNV and CDR2 is YYDKDF in the germline V gene (reference sequence). V shed 3 bases and J shed 4 bases, with 9 bases lying between them. CDR3 length: 13 residues. The CDR3 loop reads CATSSGPSYGYTF. Written as DNA, the CDR3 is TGTGCCACCAGCAGCGGTCCGTCCTATGGCTACACCTTC.

In this sample, this clone turned up a few times. V gene TRBV7-8 combines with J gene TRBJ2-6; perhaps D is TRBD1 or TRBD2 (6 bases each). V lost 1 base and J 1 base, leaving 11 bases between the germline ends. Germline V gives CDR1 SGHVS, CDR2 FQNEAQ. The CDR3 length is 17 residues. The CDR3, as DNA: TGTGCCAGCAGCTTAGGCAGGGGAGGATCTGGGGCCAACGTCCTGACTTTC. It translates to CASSLGRGGSGANVLTF.

On this clone itself: The identical CDR3 is also encoded by other nucleotide sequences in the sample. The V call is TRBV18, the J call TRBJ2-7, with 9 bases lining up with TRBD1. Germline CDR1 KGHSH, CDR2 LQKENI. The CDR3 has 15 amino acids. V gave up 3 bases and J gave up 0 bases; unmatched junction bases: 3. This chain's CDR3 is CASSPPGQGSYEQYF. Here the CDR3 DNA reads TGTGCCAGCTCACCCCCGGGACAGGGCTCCTACGAGCAGTACTTC.

The rearrangement uses TRBV19 and TRBJ2-1; D gene ambiguous. The CDR3 covers 15 residues. V gave up 5 bases and J gave up 4 bases, with 15 bases separating them. The germline V gene encodes CDR1 LNHDA and CDR2 SQIVND (reference sequence). The CDR3 DNA is TGTGCCAGTAGTCCCGAATGGGTAATATACAATGAGCAGTTCTTC. This sequence encodes CASSPEWVIYNEQFF.

The table lists this clone with a count of one. The chain employs TRBV15 and TRBJ2-1; TRBD2 matches at 14 bases. CDR3 length: 15 residues. V was clipped by 4 bases and J by 6 bases; unmatched bases: 2. Germline CDR1 and CDR2: LNHNV and YYDKDF (reference sequence). Written as DNA, the CDR3 is TGTGCCACCAGCATTGGGACTAGCGGGAGCAATGAGCAGTTCTTC. Amino acids: CATSIGTSGSNEQFF.

The chain carries TRBV9 and TRBJ1-5, with D maybe TRBD1 (5 bases). Germline V gene sequence: CDR1 SGDLS, CDR2 YYNGEE. V lost 3 bases to trimming and J lost 3 bases, with 7 bases between them. CDR3 length: 13 amino acids. The CDR3 sequence: CASSAGSNQPQHF. The DNA for the CDR3 is TGTGCCAGCAGCGCAGGGTCCAATCAGCCCCAGCATTTT.

The CDR3 protein is CASSLPTGTGKTEAFF. The CDR3 bases are TGTGCCAGCAGTTTACCAACCGGGACAGGGAAGACTGAAGCTTTCTTT. The chain uses TRBV28 and TRBJ1-1; 9 nucleotides align to TRBD1. V shed 2 bases, J shed 5 bases, and the junction held 9 bases outside the gene matches. Germline loops: CDR1 MDHEN, CDR2 SYDVKM. This CDR3 is 16 amino acids long.

The chain combines TRBV14 with TRBJ2-5; D not resolved. This CDR3 has 11 residues. Germline V gene sequence: CDR1 SGHDN, CDR2 FVKESK. The V end lost 3 bases, the J end lost 13 bases, and 12 bases lay between the germline ends. In DNA form, the CDR3 reads TGTGCCAGCAGCCACCCTGGGAAAAGGTACTTC. It is translated as CASSHPGKRYF.

The V gene is TRBV7-3, the J gene TRBJ2-2; 7 positions match TRBD1. Germline assignment: CDR1 SGHTA and CDR2 FQGTGA. The V segment lost 4 bases and the J segment 6 bases; nucleotides outside the gene matches: 5. This CDR3 comprises 14 residues. The CDR3 spells CASSSQGVAGELFF. The CDR3 coding sequence is TGTGCCAGCAGCTCTCAGGGGGTGGCCGGGGAGCTGTTTTTT.

The chain combines TRBV7-9 with TRBJ2-7; 11 bases are shared with TRBD2. This CDR3 contains 14 residues. V lost 7 bases to trimming and J lost 2 bases; unmatched junction nucleotides: 4. Germline CDR1 is SEHNR and CDR2 is FQNEAQ (reference sequence). The chain's CDR3 is CASTLAGGPYEQYF. DNA of the CDR3: TGTGCCAGCACCCTAGCGGGAGGTCCCTACGAGCAGTACTTC.

CDR3 bases: TGCGCCAGCAGCTTGAGAGGGACAGGGGAAGGCGAGCAGTACTTC. Its protein product is CASSLRGTGEGEQYF. The rearrangement joins TRBV5-1 to TRBJ2-7; 10 bases fit TRBD1. Germline V CDR1 and CDR2: SGHRS, YFSETQ. Trimming cost V 1 base and J 6 bases; bases outside gene matches: 7. The CDR3 is made up of 15 amino acids.

The chain joins TRBV30 to TRBJ1-5; D uncertain. This CDR3 is 13 amino acids long. V was cut by 2 bases and J by 0 bases, with 5 bases left in between. CDR1 is GTSNPN and CDR2 is SVGIG in the germline V gene (reference sequence). CDR3 sequence (DNA): TGTGCCTGGAGTCGGCTTAGCAATCAGCCCCAGCATTTT. It is translated as CAWSRLSNQPQHF.

The chain combines TRBV28 with TRBJ1-3; D unresolved. CDR3 length: 14 amino acids. Trimming cost V 1 base and J 4 bases, with 8 bases left between them. Germline CDR1 is MDHEN and CDR2 is SYDVKM. Here the CDR3 DNA reads TGTGCCAGCAGTTTATTTGGGCAGGGAAACACCATATATTTT. As protein: CASSLFGQGNTIYF.